The present TCR beta chain was sequenced within a study of blood T cell repertoires in COVID-19. In the study overall: Donors in the United States, Italy and Spain gave samples during acute or convalescent COVID-19.

Original methodology: How many nucleated cells were present was estimated from reference gene primer amplification. Data came from immunoSEQ multiplex PCR; TCRdb stores just in-frame clones and leaves some out. D and trimming were read from the DNA, whereas the V and J calls and clone size are those reported in that table. The data contain under 200,000 clones, about four fifths of them seen just once; the ten biggest clones take up roughly 8%. Sequences were obtained from peripheral blood. The receptor comes from a woman aged 55-69 years with COVID-19, enrolled during active disease.

This CDR3 is CASSEATGGTDTQYF. CDR3 nucleotide sequence: TGTGCCAGCAGTGAAGCGACAGGGGGCACAGATACGCAGTATTTT. The rearrangement links TRBV6-1 to TRBJ2-3; TRBD1 matches at 8 bases. The CDR3 is made up of 15 amino acids. Trimming removed 0 bases from V and 1 base from J; junction bases left unmatched: 0. Germline V CDR1 and CDR2: MNHNS, SASEGT.